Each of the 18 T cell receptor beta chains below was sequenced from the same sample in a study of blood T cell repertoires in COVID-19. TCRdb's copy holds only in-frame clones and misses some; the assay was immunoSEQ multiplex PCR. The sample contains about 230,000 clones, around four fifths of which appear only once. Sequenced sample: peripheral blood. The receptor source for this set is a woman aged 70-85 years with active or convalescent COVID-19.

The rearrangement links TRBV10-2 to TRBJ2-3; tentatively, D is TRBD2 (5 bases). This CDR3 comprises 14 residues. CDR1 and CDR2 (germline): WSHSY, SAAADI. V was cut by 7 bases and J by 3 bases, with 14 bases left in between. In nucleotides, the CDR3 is TGCGCCAGCACTTGGGGTGGGAGTACAGATACGCAGTATTTT. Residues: CASTWGGSTDTQYF.

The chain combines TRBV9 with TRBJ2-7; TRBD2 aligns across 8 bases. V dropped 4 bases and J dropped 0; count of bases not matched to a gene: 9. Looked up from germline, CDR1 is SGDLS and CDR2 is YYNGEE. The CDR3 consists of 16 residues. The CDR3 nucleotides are TGTGCCAGCAGCCCGGGGGGGACGTGGACCTCCTACGAGCAGTACTTC. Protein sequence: CASSPGGTWTSYEQYF.

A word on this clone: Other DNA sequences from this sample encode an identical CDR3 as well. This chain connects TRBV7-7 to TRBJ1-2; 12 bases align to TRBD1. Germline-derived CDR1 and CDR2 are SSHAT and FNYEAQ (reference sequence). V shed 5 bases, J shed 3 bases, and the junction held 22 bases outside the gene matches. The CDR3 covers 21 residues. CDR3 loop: CASSTGTGGANTYPNDYGYTF. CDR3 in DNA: TGTGCCAGCAGCACCGGGACAGGGGGCGCAAACACATACCCTAATGACTATGGCTACACCTTC.

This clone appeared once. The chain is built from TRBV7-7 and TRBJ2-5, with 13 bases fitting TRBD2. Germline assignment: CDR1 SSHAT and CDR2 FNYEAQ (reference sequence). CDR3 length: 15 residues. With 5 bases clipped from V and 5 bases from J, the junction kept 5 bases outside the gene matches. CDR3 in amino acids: CASSDPTSGGETQYF. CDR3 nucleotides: TGTGCCAGCAGCGATCCGACTAGCGGGGGGGAGACCCAGTACTTC.

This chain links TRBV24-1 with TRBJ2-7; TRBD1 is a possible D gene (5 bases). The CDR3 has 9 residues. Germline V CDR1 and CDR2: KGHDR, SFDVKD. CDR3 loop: CAPGYEQYF. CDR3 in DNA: TGTGCTCCAGGGTACGAGCAGTACTTC.

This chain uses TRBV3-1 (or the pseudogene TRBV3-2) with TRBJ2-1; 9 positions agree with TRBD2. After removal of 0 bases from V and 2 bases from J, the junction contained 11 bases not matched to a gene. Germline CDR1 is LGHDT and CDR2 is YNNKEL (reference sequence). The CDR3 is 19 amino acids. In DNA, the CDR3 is TGTGCCAGCAGCCAAGATTCCCCCGGGCTAGCGGGGACCTACAATGAGCAGTTCTTC. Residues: CASSQDSPGLAGTYNEQFF.

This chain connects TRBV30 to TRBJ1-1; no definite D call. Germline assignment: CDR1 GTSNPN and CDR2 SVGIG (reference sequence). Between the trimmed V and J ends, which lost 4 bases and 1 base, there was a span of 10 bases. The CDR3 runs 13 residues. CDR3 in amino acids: CAWNYHSNTEAFF. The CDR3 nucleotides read TGTGCCTGGAACTACCACTCGAACACTGAAGCTTTCTTT.

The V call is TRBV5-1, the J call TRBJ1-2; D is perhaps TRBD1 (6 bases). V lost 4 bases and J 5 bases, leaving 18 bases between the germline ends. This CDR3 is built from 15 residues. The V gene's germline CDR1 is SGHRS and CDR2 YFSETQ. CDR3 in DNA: TGCGCCAGCAGCCTCTCGGACCCAGGGGCGTATGGCTACACCTTC. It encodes CASSLSDPGAYGYTF. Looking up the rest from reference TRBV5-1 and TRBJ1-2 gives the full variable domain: KAGVTQTPRYLIKTRGQQVTLSCSPISGHRSVSWYQQTPGQGLQFLFEYFSETQRNKGNFPGRFSGRQFSNSRSEMNVSTLELGDSALYLCASSLSDPGAYGYTFGSGTRLTVV.

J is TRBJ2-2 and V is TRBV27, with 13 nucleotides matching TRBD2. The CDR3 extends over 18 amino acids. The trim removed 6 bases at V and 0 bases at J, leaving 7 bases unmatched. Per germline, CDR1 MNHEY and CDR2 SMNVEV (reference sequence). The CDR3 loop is CASSQRLAGGTNTGELFF. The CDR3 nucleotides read TGTGCCAGCAGCCAACGACTAGCGGGAGGTACGAACACCGGGGAGCTGTTTTTT.

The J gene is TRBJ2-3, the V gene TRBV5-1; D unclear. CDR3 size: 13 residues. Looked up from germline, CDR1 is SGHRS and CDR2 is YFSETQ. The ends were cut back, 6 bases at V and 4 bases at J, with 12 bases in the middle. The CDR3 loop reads CASTTTDSDTQYF. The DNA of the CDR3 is TGCGCCAGCACAACAACTGACTCAGATACGCAGTATTTT.

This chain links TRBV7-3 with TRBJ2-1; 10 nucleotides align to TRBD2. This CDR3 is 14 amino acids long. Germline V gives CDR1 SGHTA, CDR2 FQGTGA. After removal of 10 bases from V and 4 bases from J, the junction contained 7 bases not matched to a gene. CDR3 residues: CATKPLAGYNEQFF. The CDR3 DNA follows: TGTGCCACCAAACCACTAGCGGGGTACAATGAGCAGTTCTTC.

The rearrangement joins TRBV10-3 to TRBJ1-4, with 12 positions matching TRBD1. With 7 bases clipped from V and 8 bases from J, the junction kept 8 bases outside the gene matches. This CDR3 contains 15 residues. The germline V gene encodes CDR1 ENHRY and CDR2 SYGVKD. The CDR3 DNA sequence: TGTGCCATCAAGTTGGGACAGGGGGCGGGAGAAAAACTGTTTTTT. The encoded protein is CAIKLGQGAGEKLFF.

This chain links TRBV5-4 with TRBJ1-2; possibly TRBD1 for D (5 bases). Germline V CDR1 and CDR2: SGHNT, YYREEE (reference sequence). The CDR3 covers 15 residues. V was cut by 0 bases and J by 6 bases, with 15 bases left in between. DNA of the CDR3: TGTGCCAGCAGCTTGGGGGGCAGGGTGGGTCATGGCTACACCTTC. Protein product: CASSLGGRVGHGYTF.

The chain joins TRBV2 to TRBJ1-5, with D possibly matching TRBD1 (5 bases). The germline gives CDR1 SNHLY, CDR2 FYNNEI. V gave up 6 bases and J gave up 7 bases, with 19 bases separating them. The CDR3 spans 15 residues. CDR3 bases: TGTGCCAGCAGGGGGGGACTGTTGATCGAACAGCCCCAGCATTTT. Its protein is CASRGGLLIEQPQHF.

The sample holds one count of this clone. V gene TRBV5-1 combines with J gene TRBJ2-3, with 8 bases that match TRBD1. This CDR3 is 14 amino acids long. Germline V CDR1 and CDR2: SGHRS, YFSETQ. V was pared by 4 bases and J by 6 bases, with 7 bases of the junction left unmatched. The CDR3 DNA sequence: TGCGCCAGCAGCCCCTGGACAGGGTGGGATACGCAGTATTTT. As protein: CASSPWTGWDTQYF. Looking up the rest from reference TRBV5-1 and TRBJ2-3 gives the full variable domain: KAGVTQTPRYLIKTRGQQVTLSCSPISGHRSVSWYQQTPGQGLQFLFEYFSETQRNKGNFPGRFSGRQFSNSRSEMNVSTLELGDSALYLCASSPWTGWDTQYFGPGTRLTVL.

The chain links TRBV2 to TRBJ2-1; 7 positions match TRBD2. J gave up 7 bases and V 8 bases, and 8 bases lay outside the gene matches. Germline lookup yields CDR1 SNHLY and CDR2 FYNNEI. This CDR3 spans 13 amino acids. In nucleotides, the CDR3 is TGTGCCAGCGACCGCCAAGCGGGGAATGAGCAGTTCTTC. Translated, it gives CASDRQAGNEQFF.

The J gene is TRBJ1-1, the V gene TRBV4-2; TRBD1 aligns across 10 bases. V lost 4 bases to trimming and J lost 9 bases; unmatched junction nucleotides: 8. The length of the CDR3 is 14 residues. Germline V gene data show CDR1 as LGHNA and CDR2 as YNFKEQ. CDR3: CASSRDGTGAKAFF. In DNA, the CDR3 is TGTGCCAGCAGCCGAGACGGGACAGGGGCGAAAGCTTTCTTT.

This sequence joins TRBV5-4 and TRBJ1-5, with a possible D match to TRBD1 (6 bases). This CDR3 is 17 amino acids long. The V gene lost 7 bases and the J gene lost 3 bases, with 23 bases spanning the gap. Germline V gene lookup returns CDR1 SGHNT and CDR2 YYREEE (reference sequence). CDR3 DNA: TGTGCCAGCCGCCGGGGGGGGGCCTCGGGGAACAATCAGCCCCAGCATTTT. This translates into CASRRGGASGNNQPQHF.